The 2 T cell receptor beta chains given below trace back to one sample, sequenced in a study of T cell changes during pregnancy in multiple sclerosis. Repertoires were generated with immunoSEQ multiplex PCR, while TCRdb's copy carries only in-frame clones and drops some. The sample has approximately 57,000 clones; just over 90% are singletons. Sequences were derived from CD4+ T cells from peripheral blood mononuclear cells, sampled in the second trimester of pregnancy. These receptors came from a female donor with multiple sclerosis, enrolled in a pregnancy study.

This clone was detected a few times. This rearrangement joins TRBV7-9 to TRBJ2-7, with D perhaps TRBD2 (6 bases). V was pared by 0 bases and J by 7 bases, with 16 bases between. There are 15 residues in the CDR3. Germline V gene sequence: CDR1 SEHNR, CDR2 FQNEAQ (reference sequence). The chain's CDR3 is CASSLAVSGGPEQYF. The CDR3 DNA is TGTGCCAGCAGCTTAGCTGTGAGTGGAGGGCCGGAGCAGTACTTC.

The rearrangement joins TRBV6-5 to TRBJ1-2; TRBD1 matches 8 bases. This CDR3 has 13 amino acids. Germline trimming cut 6 bases from V and 6 bases from J; bases unmatched to any gene: 6. Germline-derived CDR1 and CDR2 are MNHEY and SVGAGI. CDR3 sequence (DNA): TGTGCCAGCAGGCTGACAGGGGCGGATGGCTACACCTTC. This sequence encodes CASRLTGADGYTF.